A selection of T cell receptor beta chains follows, all from one sample in a study of Graves' ophthalmopathy and Graves' hyperthyroidism. TCRdb redid the calling of the multiplex PCR reads with MiXCR, one entry per CDR3 protein. Here the sample spans over a million distinct CDR3 sequences, 35% to 45% being singletons. Sequencing was performed on peripheral blood or thyroid tissue (not recorded which). These receptors came from an adult man with Graves' hyperthyroidism. Each CDR3 is given with its conserved first and last residue. A D gene is named only where the DNA matches it firmly. Only some rows state a clone size, as once, few, many or a class for expanded clones.

many | TRBJ1-1 | . | TRBV19 | CASSQRGSTEAFF | TGTGCCAGTAGTCAAAGAGGGAGTACTGAAGCTTTCTTT
many | TRBJ2-7 | . | TRBV6-2/TRBV6-3 | CASSYVSEQYF | TGTGCCAGCAGTTATGTTTCCGAGCAGTACTTC
. | TRBJ2-5 | TRBD1 | TRBV11-2 | CASSLLGTGRREAQYF | TGTGCCAGCAGCTTACTTGGGACAGGCCGAAGGGAGGCCCAGTACTTC
. | TRBJ2-7 | TRBD1 | TRBV5-1 | CASSPTTGAYEQHF | TGCGCCAGCAGCCCAACGACAGGGGCCTACGAGCAGCACTTC
. | TRBJ1-3 | . | TRBV6-6 | CASNPLGSGNTIYF | TGTGCCAGCAACCCCTTGGGCTCTGGAAACACCATATATTTT
once | TRBJ2-6 | . | TRBV29-1 | CSGRGPGANVLTF | TGCAGCGGGAGAGGGCCTGGGGCCAACGTCCTGACTTTC
. | TRBJ1-1 | TRBD1 | TRBV25-1 | CASSPPDRVGNTEAFF | TGTGCCAGCAGTCCCCCGGACAGGGTCGGGAACACTGAAGCTTTCTTT
many | TRBJ1-5 | . | TRBV5-8 | CASSLNGNVGTDF | TGTGCCAGCAGCTTGAACGGGAATGTCGGTACAGATTTT
many | TRBJ1-1 | . | TRBV5-1 | CASSLVAGSFTEAFF | TGCGCCAGCAGCTTGGTGGCAGGGAGCTTCACTGAAGCTTTCTTT
many | TRBJ1-1 | . | TRBV7-3 | CASSQQTNTEAFF | TGTGCCAGCAGCCAACAGACGAACACTGAAGCTTTCTTT
. | TRBJ1-6 | TRBD1 | TRBV2 | CASSRPTGHSPLHF | TGTGCCAGCAGTCGACCGACAGGGCATTCACCCCTCCACTTT
once | TRBJ1-2 | . | TRBV2 | CASRLSSGYTF | TGTGCCAGCCGGCTGAGCTCTGGCTACACCTTC
many | TRBJ1-6 | . | TRBV9 | CASNRNNSPLHF | TGTGCCAGCAACCGAAATAATTCACCCCTCCACTTT
few | TRBJ1-1 | TRBD1 | TRBV6-5 | CASSYSHQGAGEAFF | TGTGCCAGCAGTTACTCCCATCAGGGGGCTGGTGAAGCTTTCTTT
few | TRBJ1-5 | . | TRBV4-1 | CASSHSPPGRRDQPQHF | TGCGCCAGCAGCCATTCTCCCCCGGGTAGGCGAGATCAGCCCCAGCATTTT
. | TRBJ2-7 | . | TRBV19 | CASSISYGQAYEQYF | TGTGCCAGTAGTATATCCTACGGACAAGCCTACGAGCAGTACTTC
once | TRBJ2-2 | TRBD1 | TRBV7-2 | CAEQLSRGPTGELFF | TGTGCCGAGCAGCTCAGCAGGGGGCCCACCGGGGAGCTGTTTTTT
. | TRBJ1-6 | . | TRBV6-2/TRBV6-3 | CASSYRSIPPLHF | TGTGCCAGCAGTTACAGAAGTATACCACCCCTCCACTTT
. | TRBJ1-2 | TRBD1 | TRBV9 | CASRAEGAVYGYTF | TGTGCCAGCAGGGCCGAGGGGGCAGTCTATGGCTACACCTTC
. | TRBJ1-2 | . | TRBV30 | CAWSPWSRSYGYTF | TGTGCCTGGAGTCCGTGGAGTCGGAGCTATGGCTACACCTTC
few | TRBJ1-5 | . | TRBV4-1 | CASSQWDGRTSNQPQHF | TGCGCCAGCAGCCAATGGGATGGAAGAACTAGCAATCAGCCCCAGCATTTT
many | TRBJ2-7 | . | TRBV29-1 | CSVQEDYEQYF | TGCAGCGTCCAAGAGGACTACGAGCAGTACTTC
many | TRBJ2-7 | TRBD1 | TRBV7-2 | CASSSDRGRSYEQYF | TGTGCCAGCAGCTCTGACAGGGGGAGGTCCTACGAGCAGTACTTC
few | TRBJ2-2 | TRBD2 | TRBV6-5 | CASRDPSGANTGELFF | TGTGCCAGCAGGGATCCTAGCGGGGCGAACACCGGGGAGCTGTTTTTT
. | TRBJ2-7 | . | TRBV4-2 | CASSQEHTGGVSSYEQYF | TGTGCCAGCAGCCAGGAACATACAGGCGGCGTTAGCTCCTACGAGCAGTACTTC
many | TRBJ1-2 | . | TRBV20-1 | CSARDISVRVTDTF | TGCAGTGCTAGAGATATCTCTGTGAGGGTTACAGACACCTTC
once | TRBJ1-1 | . | TRBV7-9 | CASSLYSAGREAFF | TGTGCCAGCAGCTTATATAGCGCGGGACGGGAAGCTTTCTTT
many | TRBJ2-5 | . | TRBV20-1 | CSANNPLVQETQYF | TGCAGTGCTAATAATCCTTTGGTACAAGAGACCCAGTACTTC
. | TRBJ1-2 | TRBD1 | TRBV10-2 | CASSIRDRSNYGYTF | TGCGCCAGCAGCATCCGGGACAGAAGTAACTATGGCTACACCTTC
. | TRBJ1-1 | . | TRBV29-1 | CSVEERRGAEAFF | TGCAGCGTTGAAGAGAGACGGGGGGCTGAAGCTTTCTTT
. | TRBJ2-5 | TRBD1 | TRBV24-1 | CATSAPGQGAVETQYF | TGTGCCACCAGTGCTCCGGGACAGGGGGCTGTGGAGACCCAGTACTTC
many | TRBJ2-7 | . | TRBV7-2 | CASSLRLGQSYEQYF | TGTGCCAGCAGCTTAAGGCTTGGACAGTCCTACGAGCAGTACTTC
many | TRBJ1-2 | . | TRBV7-9 | CASSLAGGYTF | TGTGCCAGCAGCTTAGCGGGGGGCTACACCTTC
few | TRBJ2-2 | TRBD1 | TRBV4-1 | CASSVQGAPNTGELFF | TGCGCCAGCAGCGTCCAGGGGGCTCCGAACACCGGGGAGCTGTTTTTT
. | TRBJ1-2 | . | TRBV25-1 | CANLRGRGGYTF | TGTGCCAACCTCAGGGGACGAGGTGGCTACACCTTC
. | TRBJ2-7 | . | TRBV12-3/TRBV12-4 | CASSFDTNYEQYF | TGTGCCAGCAGTTTTGACACCAACTACGAGCAGTACTTC